One T cell receptor (beta chain) is described in this entry. Its target is not known. The sample comes from a study of Graves' ophthalmopathy and Graves' hyperthyroidism. Someone took the PBMCs out of less than 11 ml of fresh peripheral blood. This CDR3 spans 16 amino acids. The V segment lost 5 bases and the J segment 7 bases; nucleotides outside the gene matches: 17. The germline gives CDR1 PRHDT, CDR2 FYEKMQ (reference sequence). Amplification targeted the TCR beta CDR3 regions, with RNA transcripts as the source material. First-round RT-PCR used HTBI primers; second-round multiplex PCR followed. TCRdb passed the multiplex PCR reads through MiXCR, listing each CDR3 protein once. The sample shows fewer than 650,000 distinct CDR3 sequences, about 20% of them seen only once. Study-level points and caveats: Using a 13-signature model, the authors split ophthalmopathy from stable hyperthyroidism, with approximately 88% sensitivity and roughly 83% specificity.

The origin of this receptor is a woman aged 18-29 years with stable Graves' hyperthyroidism. Some clones in this sample may be carry-over from other donors' samples. V gene TRBV13 combines with J gene TRBJ2-7, with TRBD1 matching 7 bases. The sequencing sample was made of peripheral blood. The CDR3 reads CASSSYLTGKRGEQYF. The CDR3 DNA follows: TGTGCCAGCAGCAGCTACTTGACAGGGAAGAGGGGGGAGCAGTACTTC.